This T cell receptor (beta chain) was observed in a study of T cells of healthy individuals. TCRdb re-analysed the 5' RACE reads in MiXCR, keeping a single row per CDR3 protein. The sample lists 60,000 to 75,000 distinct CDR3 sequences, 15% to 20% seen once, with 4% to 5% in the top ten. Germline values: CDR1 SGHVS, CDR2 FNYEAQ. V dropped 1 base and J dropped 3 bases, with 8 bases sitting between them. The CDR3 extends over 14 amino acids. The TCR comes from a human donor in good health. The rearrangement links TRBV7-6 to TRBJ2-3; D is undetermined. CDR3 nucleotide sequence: TGTGCCAGCAGCTTAGAAAGAAGGACAGATACGCAGTATTTT. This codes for CASSLERRTDTQYF.